The clone carrying this TCR beta chain counts as medium-sized. Its antigen is not known. Study-level findings and limits: Greatest tumor Treg TCR overlap was with tumor naive CD4+ cells. In terms of TCR gene usage, tumor memory CD4+ T cells clustered together with blood and lymph node memory CD4+ cells, as well as with lymph node naive CD4+ cells.

The sorted Tregs were CD4+CD25+CD127-/low cells. J lost 6 bases, V lost 6 bases, and 11 bases had no gene match. The CDR3 runs 15 residues. The TRBV12-4/TRBJ1-2 clonotypes were amplified using barcode primers with ligated adaptors. Via MiXCR, TCRdb re-called the multiplex PCR reads, giving one row per CDR3 protein. The table includes fewer than 1,500 distinct CDR3 sequences, 15% to 25% detected once. This sequence joins TRBV12-3 or TRBV12-4 and TRBJ1-2, with 9 positions matching TRBD1. The sequenced sample consisted of Tregs sorted from blood. The receptor was derived from a female donor with breast cancer. The CDR3 loop is CASREDYGTGNGYTF. As DNA, the CDR3 is TGTGCCAGCAGGGAGGACTACGGGACAGGGAATGGCTACACCTTC.